This T cell receptor (beta chain) originates from a study of molecular identifiers for immune sequencing clone quantification. One entry per CDR3 protein, called by TCRdb with MiXCR from the PCR reads. The table shows some 40,000 distinct CDR3 sequences, with roughly 20% occurring only once. Germline CDR1 reads SGHDN; CDR2 reads FVKESK. This CDR3 comprises 17 residues. V lost 3 bases and J lost 3, with 20 bases in between. This clonotype originated in a human donor in good health. Some libraries in this study had Jurkat cell RNA spiked in. Material: naive CD8+ T cells from blood, with Jurkat cell RNA spiked in. The subset: FACS-sorted CD8+CD4-CCR7+CD45RA+ naive T cells. The chain has TRBV14 and TRBJ1-1; D call uncertain. The CDR3 sequence is CASSHTLRRERDTEAFF. CDR3 bases: TGTGCCAGCAGCCATACCCTTCGGCGGGAGAGGGACACTGAAGCTTTCTTT.